This TCR beta chain was sequenced for a study of cytomegalovirus exposure and HLA in healthy donors. PCR primers comprised 60 Vbeta and 13 Jbeta primers. Clones were sequenced by immunoSEQ multiplex PCR, and TCRdb holds only the in-frame ones, with some missing. The table lists 110,000 or so clones, over 55% of them singletons. Worth noting for this clone: Its antigen is undetermined.

The CDR3 length is 14 residues. V lost 3 bases and J 2 bases, leaving 9 bases between the germline ends. CDR1 and CDR2 from the germline V gene are MRHNA and SNTAGT. Whole-study findings and limits: Cytomegalovirus association was listed for 164 TCR beta chains. Prediction of most subjects' HLA-A and HLA-B alleles by TCR beta sequences was reportedly accurate. Being productive about 87% or about 30% of the time was typical of most TCR beta V segments in an earlier analysis.

V usage is TRBV6-4 and J usage is TRBJ2-3, with a tentative D call TRBD2 (7 bases). The TCR sequence derives from a man between 18 and 35 years old in good health and CMV-seropositive. The sequencing input was PBMCs. The CDR3 coding sequence is TGTGCCAGCAGTGATGGGGGGGCCACAGATACGCAGTATTTT. It specifies CASSDGGATDTQYF.